The 21 T cell receptor beta chains below come from one sample, sequenced in a study of blood T cell repertoires in COVID-19. Clones were read by immunoSEQ multiplex PCR, and TCRdb kept only the in-frame ones, dropping some. In the table there are about 300,000 clones, 83% of which are singletons. Sequencing was carried out using peripheral blood. The receptors were sampled from a woman in her 50s who had recovered from COVID-19.

The rearrangement uses TRBV28 and TRBJ2-3; 7 positions agree with TRBD2. This CDR3 is built from 17 residues. The germline V gene encodes CDR1 MDHEN and CDR2 SYDVKM. Germline trimming cut 6 bases from V and 0 bases from J; bases unmatched to any gene: 12. The CDR3 nucleotides are TGTGCCAGCAGCGACGTTCTGGGGGGGTCGAGCACAGATACGCAGTATTTT. It is translated as CASSDVLGGSSTDTQYF.

V usage is TRBV6-2 or TRBV6-3 and J usage is TRBJ2-3, with TRBD2 matching 9 bases. The V and J ends lost 5 bases and 2 bases, in that order; junction bases with no gene match: 8. The CDR3 extends over 16 amino acids. In germline, CDR1 is MNHEY, CDR2 SVGEGT. The CDR3 sequence: CASSKRLADLTDTQYF. CDR3 sequence (DNA): TGTGCCAGCAGTAAACGACTAGCGGACCTCACAGATACGCAGTATTTT.

The chain employs TRBV30 and TRBJ1-1, with TRBD1 identical over 7 bases. The CDR3 is 17 amino acids. V dropped 0 bases and J dropped 1; count of bases not matched to a gene: 11. Per the germline V gene, CDR1 is GTSNPN and CDR2 is SVGIG (reference sequence). The CDR3 reads CAWSVPFSTGENTEAFF. The CDR3 coding sequence is TGTGCCTGGAGTGTACCCTTCTCTACAGGGGAGAACACTGAAGCTTTCTTT. Drawing the rest from reference TRBV30 and TRBJ1-1, the complete variable domain is SQTIHQWPATLVQPVGSPLSLECTVEGTSNPNLYWYRQAAGRGLQLLFYSVGIGQISSEVPQNLSASRPQDRQFILSSKKLLLSDSGFYLCAWSVPFSTGENTEAFFGQGTRLTVV.

This chain links TRBV28 with TRBJ2-2, with 7 bases lining up with TRBD2. Germline lookup yields CDR1 MDHEN and CDR2 SYDVKM. The CDR3 length is 14 residues. The V gene end was trimmed by 3 bases and the J gene end by 5 bases; junction bases not matched to a gene: 3. The CDR3, as DNA: TGTGCCAGCAGTTTGGGGGGGATTACCGGGGAGCTGTTTTTT. This encodes CASSLGGITGELFF. Full variable domain (outside the CDR3, taken from reference TRBV28 and TRBJ2-2): DVKVTQSSRYLVKRTGEKVFLECVQDMDHENMFWYRQDPGLGLRLIYFSYDVKMKEKGDIPEGYSVSREKKERFSLILESASTNQTSMYLCASSLGGITGELFFGEGSRLTVL.

This sequence joins TRBV3-1 (or the pseudogene TRBV3-2) and TRBJ1-4, with a tentative D call TRBD1 (5 bases). Trimming took off 4 bases at V and 3 bases at J, with 15 bases between the two ends. This CDR3 is built from 16 residues. Germline CDR1 is LGHDT and CDR2 is YNNKEL (reference sequence). CDR3: CASSPYSGGANEKLFF. In DNA, the CDR3 is TGTGCCAGCAGCCCCTACTCAGGAGGGGCTAATGAAAAACTGTTTTTT.

The chain combines TRBV21-1 with TRBJ2-7; no check of the table's D call, TRBD1, against the DNA was made. TRBV21-1 is given as a pseudogene. CDR3 length: 14 amino acids. CDR3 nucleotides: TGTGCCAGCAGCGCGGGGACAGAAACCTACGAGCAGTACTTC. Translation: CASSAGTETYEQYF.

The CDR3 nucleotides are TGTGCCAGTAGTTTCGGACAGTACGAGCAGTACTTC. The encoded protein is CASSFGQYEQYF. The gene calls are TRBV19 and TRBJ2-7; D may be TRBD1 (6 bases). There are 12 residues in the CDR3. CDR1 LNHDA and CDR2 SQIVND come from the germline V gene (reference sequence). The V and J ends lost 5 bases and 4 bases respectively, with 9 bases between them.

The J gene is TRBJ2-4, the V gene TRBV5-6, with TRBD2 matching 7 bases. Germline V CDR1 and CDR2: SGHDT, YYEEEE. The CDR3 covers 13 residues. V lost 4 bases, J lost 7 bases, and 5 bases stayed unmatched. The CDR3 region has the DNA TGTGCCAGCAGCCGCGGGGGTGGGAACATTCAGTACTTC. Protein product: CASSRGGGNIQYF. Filled out from reference TRBV5-6 and TRBJ2-4, the complete variable domain reads DAGVTQSPTHLIKTRGQQVTLRCSPKSGHDTVSWYQQALGQGPQFIFQYYEEEERQRGNFPDRFSGHQFPNYSSELNVNALLLGDSALYLCASSRGGGNIQYFGAGTRLSVL.

The genes are TRBV7-8 and TRBJ2-1; 8 bases match TRBD1. Unmatched junction bases numbered 10, after V lost 5 bases and J lost 4 bases. This CDR3 has 16 amino acids. Germline assignment: CDR1 SGHVS and CDR2 FQNEAQ. CDR3 DNA: TGTGCCAGCAGCCCCCGGACAGGGTCGGTTTACAATGAGCAGTTCTTC. It yields the protein CASSPRTGSVYNEQFF.

The J gene is TRBJ1-2, the V gene TRBV9, with D perhaps TRBD1 (5 bases). This CDR3 region has 16 residues. CDR1 is SGDLS, CDR2 YYNGEE, per germline. The V end was cut by 0 bases, the J end by 1 base, with 13 bases between. CDR3 DNA: TGTGCCAGCAGCGTAGGGGGCGTAATGGATAACTATGGCTACACCTTC. Translation gives CASSVGGVMDNYGYTF.

This chain uses TRBV5-5 with TRBJ2-7, with D perhaps TRBD1 (6 bases). V lost 0 bases, J lost 3 bases, and 10 bases lay in between. The length of the CDR3 is 14 residues. Germline lookup yields CDR1 SGHKS and CDR2 YYEKEE (reference sequence). In DNA, the CDR3 is TGTGCCAGCAGCTTGGGACAGGTCGGCTACGAGCAGTACTTC. It yields the protein CASSLGQVGYEQYF.

This clone is a singleton in its sample. CDR3 sequence (DNA): TGCGCCAGCAGCCAATGGAGGACAGGGGACATTCAGTACTTC. Protein sequence: CASSQWRTGDIQYF. The chain links TRBV4-3 to TRBJ2-4, with 9 bases lining up with TRBD1. With 2 bases clipped from V and 8 bases from J, the junction kept 4 bases outside the gene matches. This CDR3 spans 14 amino acids. Germline V CDR1 and CDR2: LGHNA, YSLEER.

The chain joins TRBV7-9 to TRBJ2-5; possible D gene TRBD2, 7 bases. The CDR3 contains 13 residues. CDR1 SEHNR and CDR2 FQNEAQ come from the germline V gene (reference sequence). V was clipped by 10 bases and J by 1 base, with 13 bases between them. In nucleotides, the CDR3 is TGTGCCACCAACCGGGGGGCCCAAGAGACCCAGTACTTC. It specifies CATNRGAQETQYF.

The chain joins TRBV10-2 to TRBJ2-7, with 7 bases lining up with TRBD2. Germline V gene sequence: CDR1 WSHSY, CDR2 SAAADI. This CDR3 region has 14 residues. Germline trimming cut 7 bases from V and 3 bases from J; bases unmatched to any gene: 9. CDR3 residues: CASTIREGGYEQYF. The CDR3 nucleotides are TGCGCCAGCACCATCAGGGAGGGCGGCTACGAGCAGTACTTC.

The V call is TRBV11-2, the J call TRBJ2-7, with a possible D match to TRBD1 (5 bases). Germline CDR1 SGHAT, CDR2 FQNNGV. Trimming cost V 0 bases and J 5 bases, with 11 bases left between them. The CDR3 extends over 14 amino acids. This CDR3 reads CASSLDRVGNEQYF. In nucleotides, the CDR3 is TGTGCCAGCAGCTTAGACAGGGTCGGCAACGAGCAGTACTTC. Complete variable domain (other parts from reference TRBV11-2 and TRBJ2-7): EAGVAQSPRYKIIEKRQSVAFWCNPISGHATLYWYQQILGQGPKLLIQFQNNGVVDDSQLPKDRFSAERLKGVDSTLKIQPAKLEDSAVYLCASSLDRVGNEQYFGPGTRLTVT.

In this sample, this clone turned up a few times. The gene calls are TRBV3-1 (or the pseudogene TRBV3-2) and TRBJ1-5; TRBD1 aligns across 7 bases. This CDR3 has 13 residues. V was clipped by 4 bases and J by 6 bases; unmatched bases: 3. Germline CDR1 and CDR2: LGHDT and YNNKEL (reference sequence). CDR3 in DNA: TGTGCCAGCAGCCCGGAGGGGGCTCAGCCCCAGCATTTT. It codes for CASSPEGAQPQHF.

V usage is TRBV18 and J usage is TRBJ2-7; perhaps TRBD1 as D (5 bases). The germline V gene encodes CDR1 KGHSH and CDR2 LQKENI. V gave up 0 bases and J gave up 4 bases, with 10 bases separating them. This CDR3 spans 14 amino acids. The CDR3 reads CASSPPGRVYEQYF. Here the CDR3 DNA reads TGTGCCAGCTCACCACCGGGCAGGGTTTACGAGCAGTACTTC. Full variable domain (outside the CDR3, taken from reference TRBV18 and TRBJ2-7): NAGVMQNPRHLVRRRGQEARLRCSPMKGHSHVYWYRQLPEEGLKFMVYLQKENIIDESGMPKERFSAEFPKEGPSILRIQQVVRGDSAAYFCASSPPGRVYEQYFGPGTRLTVT.

V gene TRBV7-3 combines with J gene TRBJ2-1; possible D gene TRBD2, 5 bases. This CDR3 has 16 amino acids. Between the trimmed V and J ends, which lost 4 bases and 7 bases, there was a span of 20 bases. Germline CDR1 is SGHTA and CDR2 is FQGTGA. The CDR3 coding sequence is TGTGCCAGCAGCTCAAATGGTCTAGCAATGTGGAATGAGCAGTTCTTC. Protein: CASSSNGLAMWNEQFF.

This chain joins TRBV7-3 and TRBJ1-5, with TRBD1 as a possible D gene (6 bases). The germline CDR1 and CDR2 sequences are SGHTA and FQGTGA. There are 18 residues in the CDR3. V shed 0 bases and J shed 0 bases, with 15 bases lying between them. This CDR3 reads CASSLTLGHSLSNQPQHF. CDR3 nucleotides: TGTGCCAGCAGCTTAACCCTGGGACACAGTCTTAGCAATCAGCCCCAGCATTTT.

The rearrangement joins TRBV7-3 to TRBJ2-4; D might be TRBD1 (5 bases). Trimming pared 4 bases from V and 10 bases from J, leaving 14 bases between. Per germline, CDR1 SGHTA and CDR2 FQGTGA. The CDR3 has 13 amino acids. The DNA of the CDR3 is TGTGCCAGCAGCTCCGGACAAGGTACAATTCAGTACTTC. Its protein product is CASSSGQGTIQYF.

This sequence joins TRBV3-1 (or the pseudogene TRBV3-2) and TRBJ2-2; weak D call: TRBD1 (6 bases). The V end lost 3 bases, the J end lost 3 bases, and 8 bases lay between the germline ends. Germline-derived CDR1 and CDR2 are LGHDT and YNNKEL (reference sequence). The CDR3 runs 14 residues. CDR3 protein: CASSHRQDTGELFF. The CDR3 bases are TGTGCCAGCAGCCATAGACAGGACACCGGGGAGCTGTTTTTT.